These 19 T cell receptor beta chains share one sample of origin, sequenced in a study of regulatory T cells in long-lasting Graves disease. Time point here: newly diagnosed GD, antithyroid drugs for less than 3 months. The authors made the TCR library using RNA they extracted from PBMCs. CDR3-region Arm-PCR and iRepertoire HTBI primers produced the TCR beta libraries. TCRdb redid the calling of the multiplex PCR reads with MiXCR, one entry per CDR3 protein. The data show about 540,000 distinct CDR3 sequences, roughly 12% seen once. These data are also associated with another study on T cells in Graves' hyperthyroidism and ophthalmopathy.

Sequenced material: peripheral blood mononuclear cells (PBMCs), taken at new diagnosis, from a patient treated with antithyroid drugs. The receptors derive from a man younger than 40 with Graves disease.

This clonotype has a single count. The rearrangement links TRBV5-1 to TRBJ1-2, with D perhaps TRBD1 (5 bases). Looked up from germline, CDR1 is SGHRS and CDR2 is YFSETQ. CDR3 length equals 13 residues. Deletions cut 5 bases from V and 2 bases from J, with 10 bases between. CDR3 region: CASRTALNYGYTF. The DNA for the CDR3 is TGCGCCAGCAGGACAGCCTTGAACTATGGCTACACCTTC.

There are many counts of this clonotype. The chain couples TRBV20-1 to TRBJ2-7; 10 nucleotides agree with TRBD2. This CDR3 region has 15 residues. J was trimmed by 5 bases and V by 6 bases; bases with no gene match: 13. Germline V gene data show CDR1 as DFQATT and CDR2 as SNEGSKA (reference sequence). The CDR3: CSAGRRSSGRDEQYF. CDR3 coding DNA: TGCAGTGCGGGGAGGAGATCTAGCGGGAGAGACGAGCAGTACTTC.

This clonotype came up a few times. This chain uses TRBV29-1 with TRBJ2-7; D possibly matches TRBD1 or TRBD2 (6 bases each). Trimming took 4 bases from V and 7 from J, leaving 8 bases between them. Germline CDR1 reads SQVTM; CDR2 reads ANQGSEA. The CDR3 is 10 residues long. CDR3 loop: CSVGGGEQYF. The CDR3 DNA reads TGCAGCGTTGGAGGGGGGGAGCAGTACTTC.

This clonotype was counted at least ten times. The V and J genes are TRBV5-1 and TRBJ2-5, with 12 positions matching TRBD2. In germline, CDR1 is SGHRS, CDR2 YFSETQ. Losses at the gene ends were 2 bases for V and 5 bases for J; bases not matched to a gene: 4. The CDR3 sequence is 15 residues long. CDR3 sequence reads: CASSLGLAGTETQYF. The CDR3 nucleotides are TGCGCCAGCAGCTTAGGACTAGCGGGGACGGAGACCCAGTACTTC.

This clonotype has at least ten counts. The V call is TRBV10-2, the J call TRBJ2-3; D ambiguous. V was trimmed by 4 bases and J by 0 bases, leaving 11 bases between them. Germline V lookup: CDR1 WSHSY, CDR2 SAAADI. This CDR3 spans 15 amino acids. In DNA form, the CDR3 reads TGCGCCAGCAGTGGTTTCGCAGGTAGCACAGATACGCAGTATTTT. It yields the protein CASSGFAGSTDTQYF.

This clonotype has only a few counts. The J gene is TRBJ2-7, the V gene TRBV18; TRBD1 matches 9 bases. Germline assignment: CDR1 KGHSH and CDR2 LQKENI. The CDR3 consists of 17 residues. Unmatched junction bases numbered 9, after V lost 3 bases and J lost 0 bases. DNA for the CDR3: TGTGCCAGCTCACCCCTAGGGACAGGGATAACCTCCTACGAGCAGTACTTC. Protein sequence: CASSPLGTGITSYEQYF. Supplemented by reference TRBV18 and TRBJ2-7, the full variable domain reads NAGVMQNPRHLVRRRGQEARLRCSPMKGHSHVYWYRQLPEEGLKFMVYLQKENIIDESGMPKERFSAEFPKEGPSILRIQQVVRGDSAAYFCASSPLGTGITSYEQYFGPGTRLTVT.

This clonotype was counted only a few times. The junction differs from germline at one of its ends, possibly a read error. The chain recombines TRBV10-1 with TRBJ2-3, with D tentatively TRBD1 (5 bases). The germline gives CDR1 WNHNN, CDR2 SYGVQD (reference sequence). This CDR3 is built from 15 residues. The DNA for the CDR3 is TGTGCCAGCAGTTACTGGGGCTCTAGCACAGATACGCAGTATTTT. Protein: CASSYWGSSTDTQYF.

In its sample, this clonotype was seen many times. V gene TRBV20-1 combines with J gene TRBJ2-1, with D possibly matching TRBD1 (6 bases). Trimming took 6 bases from V and 5 from J, leaving 20 bases between them. Germline V lookup: CDR1 DFQATT, CDR2 SNEGSKA (reference sequence). CDR3 size: 15 residues. The CDR3 sequence is CSARPTGIQNNEQFF. The CDR3, as DNA: TGCAGTGCCCGCCCTACAGGGATCCAGAACAATGAGCAGTTCTTC.

This clonotype was detected ten times or more. The J gene is TRBJ2-7, the V gene TRBV7-2; the match to TRBD2 covers 10 bases. The CDR3 is 15 residues long. Germline CDR1 SGHTA, CDR2 FQGNSA. J lost 2 bases, V lost 3 bases, and 4 bases had no gene match. The CDR3 region has the DNA TGTGCCAGCAGCTTGGGGACTAGCGCTCCCTACGAGCAGTACTTC. This gives the protein CASSLGTSAPYEQYF.

The chain has TRBV5-1 and TRBJ2-1, with TRBD2 matching 10 bases. In germline, CDR1 is SGHRS, CDR2 YFSETQ. Germline trimming cut 0 bases from V and 6 bases from J; bases unmatched to any gene: 6. The CDR3 has 16 amino acids. DNA for the CDR3: TGCGCCAGCAGCTTGGATCCAGCGGGAGGGCCCAATGAGCAGTTCTTC. It encodes CASSLDPAGGPNEQFF.

This clonotype was detected ten times or more. The rearrangement joins TRBV10-1 to TRBJ2-2; D possibly corresponds to TRBD1 (6 bases). The V end lost 6 bases, the J end lost 6 bases, and 17 bases lay between the germline ends. Germline loops: CDR1 WNHNN, CDR2 SYGVQD (reference sequence). The CDR3 is 15 residues long. Here the CDR3 DNA reads TGCGCCAGCAGCATATTCCTCGACAGGCCCGGGGAGCTGTTTTTT. This codes for CASSIFLDRPGELFF.

This clonotype was seen many times. This CDR3 is CASSWGLAGGGETQYF. The CDR3 DNA follows: TGTGCCAGCAGTTGGGGACTAGCGGGAGGAGGAGAGACCCAGTACTTC. The rearrangement links TRBV12-3 or TRBV12-4 to TRBJ2-5; 15 nucleotides align to TRBD2. The J segment lost 4 bases and the V segment lost 4 bases, leaving 4 bases of the junction unmatched. The CDR3 consists of 16 residues.

This clonotype showed up many times. This chain joins TRBV20-1 and TRBJ1-1; D possibly corresponds to TRBD1 (5 bases). CDR1 is DFQATT, CDR2 SNEGSKA, per germline (reference sequence). The length of the CDR3 is 13 residues. V was clipped by 3 bases and J by 8 bases, with 16 bases between them. The CDR3 here is CSASLGRDGEAFF. The CDR3 nucleotides read TGCAGTGCTAGCCTCGGGAGGGACGGGGAAGCTTTCTTT.

DNA for the CDR3: TGTGCCAGCAGTTTAAAGACAGAGCAGTTCTTC. It is translated as CASSLKTEQFF. V is TRBV28 and J is TRBJ2-1; D remains unclear. There are 11 residues in the CDR3. V gave up 2 bases and J gave up 10 bases, with 6 bases separating them. The germline V gene encodes CDR1 MDHEN and CDR2 SYDVKM. Filled out from reference TRBV28 and TRBJ2-1, the complete variable domain reads DVKVTQSSRYLVKRTGEKVFLECVQDMDHENMFWYRQDPGLGLRLIYFSYDVKMKEKGDIPEGYSVSREKKERFSLILESASTNQTSMYLCASSLKTEQFFGPGTRLTVL.

This clonotype was seen at least ten times. The rearrangement uses TRBV5-1 and TRBJ2-1, with 9 bases fitting TRBD2. CDR1 SGHRS and CDR2 YFSETQ come from the germline V gene. V lost 0 bases, J lost 0 bases, and 4 bases stayed unmatched. The CDR3 sequence is 17 residues long. Here the CDR3 DNA reads TGCGCCAGCAGCTTGGTTCTAGCGGGAAGCTCCTACAATGAGCAGTTCTTC. Translation gives CASSLVLAGSSYNEQFF.

The chain uses TRBV18 and TRBJ2-7, with a tentative D call TRBD2 (6 bases). This CDR3 is 15 amino acids long. The V and J ends lost 5 bases and 0 bases respectively, with 14 bases between them. Germline CDR1 reads KGHSH; CDR2 reads LQKENI. The CDR3 sequence: CASSTYRGTSYEQYF. As DNA, the CDR3 is TGTGCCAGCTCAACCTATCGGGGGACCTCCTACGAGCAGTACTTC.

The sample holds many counts of this clonotype. The V call is TRBV28, the J call TRBJ1-1; D gene ambiguous. The germline V gene encodes CDR1 MDHEN and CDR2 SYDVKM. The CDR3 sequence is 15 residues long. Trimming cost V 1 base and J 1 base, with 10 bases left between them. CDR3 in amino acids: CASSLYASGNTEAFF. In DNA, the CDR3 is TGTGCCAGCAGTTTATACGCGTCGGGGAACACTGAAGCTTTCTTT.

The gene calls are TRBV29-1 and TRBJ2-5; tentative D call: TRBD1 (6 bases). Trimming pared 4 bases from V and 4 bases from J, leaving 13 bases between. Germline assignment: CDR1 SQVTM and CDR2 ANQGSEA. The CDR3 covers 13 residues. The CDR3 sequence: CSVGNRVIETQYF. The CDR3 nucleotides read TGCAGCGTTGGGAACAGGGTAATAGAGACCCAGTACTTC.

This clonotype was recorded at least ten times. The V gene is TRBV2, the J gene TRBJ2-7, with D maybe TRBD1 (6 bases). The CDR3 has 15 residues. Between the trimmed V and J ends, which lost 3 bases and 2 bases, there was a span of 14 bases. Germline assignment: CDR1 SNHLY and CDR2 FYNNEI. CDR3 region: CASSEQGQEPYEQYF. In nucleotides, the CDR3 is TGTGCCAGCAGTGAGCAGGGGCAGGAGCCCTACGAGCAGTACTTC.